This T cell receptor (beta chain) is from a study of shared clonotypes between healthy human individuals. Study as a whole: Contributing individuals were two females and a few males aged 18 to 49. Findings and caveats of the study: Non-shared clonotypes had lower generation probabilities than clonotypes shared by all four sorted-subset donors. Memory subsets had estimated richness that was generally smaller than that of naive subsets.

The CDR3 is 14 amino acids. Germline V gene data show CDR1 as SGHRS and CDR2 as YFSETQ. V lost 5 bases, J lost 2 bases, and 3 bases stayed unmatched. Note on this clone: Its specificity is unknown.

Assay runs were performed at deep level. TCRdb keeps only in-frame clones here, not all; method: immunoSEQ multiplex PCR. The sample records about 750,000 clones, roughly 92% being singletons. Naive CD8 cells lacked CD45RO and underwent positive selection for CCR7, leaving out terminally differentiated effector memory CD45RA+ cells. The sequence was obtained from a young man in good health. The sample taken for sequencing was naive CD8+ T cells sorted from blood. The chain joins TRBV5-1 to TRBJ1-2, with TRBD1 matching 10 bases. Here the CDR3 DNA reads TGCGCCAGCAGTTCGACAGGGGGCAACTATGGCTACACCTTC. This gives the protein CASSSTGGNYGYTF.